The 9 T cell receptor beta chains below come from one sample, sequenced in a study of T-cell memory formation after mild COVID-19. TCRdb fed the 5' RACE reads into MiXCR, producing one record per CDR3 protein. The data hold around 100,000 distinct CDR3 sequences, with roughly 20% observed a single time. The specimen sequenced was PBMCs or a T cell subset sorted from them (not recorded which). These receptors all come from a young man who had mild COVID-19 (a few samples of this study predate the infection). Cell type and time point are not known.

This clonotype was detected a few times. V is TRBV28 and J is TRBJ1-5; TRBD1 might be the D (5 bases). The length of the CDR3 is 16 residues. The V end was cut by 3 bases, the J end by 3 bases, with 15 bases between. Germline lookup yields CDR1 MDHEN and CDR2 SYDVKM. Written as DNA, the CDR3 is TGTGCCAGCAGTTTCGCAGGGAGGAAAAACAATCAGCCCCAGCATTTT. Protein sequence: CASSFAGRKNNQPQHF. The complete variable domain, with remaining parts taken from reference TRBV28 and TRBJ1-5, reads DVKVTQSSRYLVKRTGEKVFLECVQDMDHENMFWYRQDPGLGLRLIYFSYDVKMKEKGDIPEGYSVSREKKERFSLILESASTNQTSMYLCASSFAGRKNNQPQHFGDGTRLSIL.

This rearrangement joins TRBV6-2 or TRBV6-3 to TRBJ2-7, with a possible D match to TRBD2 (7 bases). Trimming shortened V by 6 bases and J by 2 bases, and 14 bases separated the two germline ends. The CDR3 loop spans 14 amino acids. Looked up from germline, CDR1 is MNHEY and CDR2 is SVGEGT. The CDR3 protein is CASRLSGGPYEQYF. As DNA, the CDR3 is TGTGCCAGCAGGCTTTCCGGGGGGCCCTACGAGCAGTACTTC.

V is TRBV27 and J is TRBJ2-7; D gene uncertain. The CDR3 is 13 residues long. Germline CDR1 MNHEY, CDR2 SMNVEV (reference sequence). The V end lost 6 bases, the J end lost 0 bases, and 9 bases lay between the germline ends. The CDR3 reads CASRSLASYEQYF. Here the CDR3 DNA reads TGTGCCAGCAGGAGTCTGGCCTCCTACGAGCAGTACTTC.

The J gene is TRBJ1-5, the V gene TRBV7-2, with 7 bases aligning to TRBD1. CDR1 is SGHTA, CDR2 FQGNSA, per germline. The V gene end was trimmed by 5 bases and the J gene end by 6 bases; junction bases not matched to a gene: 10. The CDR3 covers 15 residues. CDR3 DNA: TGTGCCAGCAGCCCTGTGACAGGGTCGAGTCAGCCCCAGCATTTT. Its protein product is CASSPVTGSSQPQHF.

This clonotype has just a few counts. V gene TRBV9 combines with J gene TRBJ1-2; D call uncertain. The CDR3 consists of 16 residues. The germline CDR1 and CDR2 sequences are SGDLS and YYNGEE. Trimming removed 0 bases from V and 3 bases from J, with 15 bases in between. In DNA, the CDR3 is TGTGCCAGCAGCGTAGCTGTGGCAGGCTATGACTATGGCTACACCTTC. Amino acid sequence: CASSVAVAGYDYGYTF.

The V and J genes are TRBV28 and TRBJ1-1; D gene uncertain. The germline V and J ends were trimmed by 6 bases and 11 bases, with 13 bases remaining between them. Looked up from germline, CDR1 is MDHEN and CDR2 is SYDVKM. The CDR3 length is 11 residues. The CDR3 DNA reads TGTGCCAGCAGCCCGACTCTAGAGGCTTTCTTT. Residues: CASSPTLEAFF.

V is TRBV10-3 and J is TRBJ1-5; D unresolved. This CDR3 has 16 amino acids. Germline V gene data show CDR1 as ENHRY and CDR2 as SYGVKD. V shed 8 bases and J shed 8 bases, with 25 bases lying between them. The DNA of the CDR3 is TGTGCCATCGGAAGCCCGGACCGCTCAAGGTTGGAGCCCCAGCATTTT. Its translation: CAIGSPDRSRLEPQHF.

This clonotype occurred a few times. V and J are TRBV6-6 and TRBJ2-3; TRBD1 matches 9 bases. V lost 4 bases, J lost 2 bases, and 10 bases stayed unmatched. Germline loops: CDR1 MNHNY, CDR2 SVGAGI (reference sequence). The CDR3 sequence is 17 residues long. CDR3 region: CASSFLDRGEFTDTQYF. CDR3 DNA sequence: TGTGCCAGCAGTTTCCTCGACAGGGGGGAGTTCACAGATACGCAGTATTTT.

The chain combines TRBV9 with TRBJ1-5, with TRBD1 identical over 10 bases. V trimming: 4 bases; J trimming: 7 bases; junction bases outside the gene matches: 5. Per germline, CDR1 SGDLS and CDR2 YYNGEE. CDR3 length: 14 residues. The CDR3 protein is CASSPGQGVQPQHF. The CDR3 DNA reads as TGTGCCAGCAGCCCAGGACAGGGGGTGCAGCCCCAGCATTTT.